One and the same sample provided the 8 T cell receptor beta chains below, sequenced in a study of memory CD4+ T cells and cytomegalovirus serostatus. Single viable CD3+CD4+CD8-CD45RO+ cells were sorted as the memory CD4+ T cells. Data came from immunoSEQ multiplex PCR; TCRdb stores just in-frame clones and leaves some out. The table lists about 50,000 clones, under 85% of them singletons. The source material was memory CD4+ T cells from blood. The receptors shown here come from an adult in good health and CMV-seronegative.

V usage is TRBV6-6 and J usage is TRBJ2-7; D is uncertain. V lost 2 bases, J lost 6 bases, and 5 bases lay in between. This CDR3 contains 11 residues. Germline lookup yields CDR1 MNHNY and CDR2 SVGAGI (reference sequence). DNA of the CDR3: TGTGCCAGCAGTTACATGGCCGAGCAGTACTTC. Its protein product is CASSYMAEQYF.

The chain employs TRBV25-1 and TRBJ1-2, with TRBD1 matching over 7 bases. V gave up 4 bases and J gave up 5 bases; unmatched junction bases: 4. The germline V gene has CDR1 MGHDK and CDR2 SYGVNS. The CDR3 sequence is 13 residues long. This CDR3 reads CASSAHRGYGYTF. The CDR3 DNA sequence: TGTGCCAGCAGTGCTCACAGGGGTTATGGCTACACCTTC.

J is TRBJ2-5 and V is TRBV18; D is uncertain. CDR1 and CDR2 (germline): KGHSH, LQKENI. Trimming took 2 bases from V and 7 from J, leaving 17 bases between them. The CDR3 runs 15 residues. CDR3 protein: CASSPVVGSPWTQYF. The CDR3 coding sequence is TGTGCCAGCTCACCAGTCGTGGGATCCCCCTGGACCCAGTACTTC.

The rearrangement uses TRBV19 and TRBJ2-1; TRBD1 is a possible D gene (6 bases). The CDR3 runs to 13 residues. V was cut by 7 bases and J by 9 bases, with 16 bases left in between. Germline lookup yields CDR1 LNHDA and CDR2 SQIVND (reference sequence). Written as DNA, the CDR3 is TGTGCCAGTACCATAGCCGTAGGGGGTGAGCAGTTCTTC. Translation gives CASTIAVGGEQFF.

CDR3: CASSPSGLASSYNEQFF. CDR3 nucleotide sequence: TGCGCCAGCAGCCCAAGCGGTTTAGCGAGCTCCTACAATGAGCAGTTCTTC. The chain combines TRBV5-1 with TRBJ2-1; weak D call: TRBD2 (5 bases). CDR1 is SGHRS, CDR2 YFSETQ, per germline. V lost 4 bases and J lost 0, with 17 bases in between. This CDR3 is 17 amino acids long.

The genes are TRBV9 and TRBJ1-5; 10 nucleotides line up with TRBD1. Germline assignment: CDR1 SGDLS and CDR2 YYNGEE. CDR3 length equals 15 residues. The J segment lost 11 bases and the V segment lost 3 bases, leaving 11 bases of the junction unmatched. As DNA, the CDR3 is TGTGCCAGCAGCGAGGGGACAGGGGTCAATCGGGCCCAGCATTTT. It is translated as CASSEGTGVNRAQHF. Full variable domain (remainder filled in from reference TRBV9 and TRBJ1-5): DSGVTQTPKHLITATGQRVTLRCSPRSGDLSVYWYQQSLDQGLQFLIQYYNGEERAKGNILERFSAQQFPDLHSELNLSSLELGDSALYFCASSEGTGVNRAQHFGDGTRLSIL.

The chain employs TRBV5-1 and TRBJ1-4; 8 nucleotides match TRBD1. This CDR3 comprises 18 residues. Germline assignment: CDR1 SGHRS and CDR2 YFSETQ. V was pared by 0 bases and J by 4 bases, with 11 bases of the junction left unmatched. This chain's CDR3 is CASSLGTGPHAVNEKLFF. Here the CDR3 DNA reads TGCGCCAGCAGCTTGGGGACAGGGCCTCACGCAGTTAATGAAAAACTGTTTTTT.

This sequence joins TRBV7-9 and TRBJ2-5; no clear D. CDR1 is SEHNR and CDR2 is FQNEAQ in the germline V gene (reference sequence). The V and J ends lost 2 bases and 4 bases respectively, with 8 bases between them. This CDR3 region has 13 residues. The CDR3 spells CASSLSPRETQYF. CDR3 sequence (DNA): TGTGCCAGCAGCTTAAGTCCTCGAGAGACCCAGTACTTC.